The clone carrying this T cell receptor (beta chain) was seen repeatedly, ten times or more. The data are from a study of T cells after yellow fever vaccination. In TCRdb, the 5' RACE reads were re-called with MiXCR into one record per CDR3 protein. Here the sample spans 25,000 to 35,000 distinct CDR3 sequences, 4.4% being singletons. CDR1 LNHNV and CDR2 YYDKDF come from the germline V gene (reference sequence). The CDR3 is 13 amino acids. The V gene lost 9 bases and the J gene lost 1 base, with 9 bases spanning the gap. This clonotype originated in a man younger than 45 who received the YFV17D yellow fever vaccine. The chain links TRBV15 to TRBJ2-2; D is unresolved. The material was CD8+ T cells sorted from PBMCs, obtained 5 days after the yellow fever booster vaccination. Here the CDR3 reads CATGVMNTGELFF. The CDR3 region has the DNA TGTGCCACGGGTGTAATGAACACCGGGGAGCTGTTTTTT.